This T cell receptor beta chain was recorded in a study of cytomegalovirus exposure and HLA in healthy donors. The CDR3 runs 21 residues. The germline gives CDR1 SGHTA, CDR2 FQGNSA. V lost 0 bases, J lost 2 bases, and 28 bases lay in between. The study's findings and limits: Donors belonging to an Asian-associated ancestry cluster reportedly showed fewer N-insertions in productive TCRs than the 666-donor mean, according to what a later analysis found. Analysis was carried out at a later point, and it linked a missense DCLRE1C variant to TCR beta V- and J-gene trimming.

This clone occurred a few times. Its antigen is as yet unknown. PCR primers comprised 60 Vbeta and 13 Jbeta primers. Clones were read by immunoSEQ multiplex PCR, and TCRdb kept only the in-frame ones, dropping some. The sample shows around 130,000 clones, roughly 80% of them seen only once. Sequenced sample: PBMCs. V usage is TRBV7-2 and J usage is TRBJ1-2; D remains unclear. The receptor's source is a woman aged 40 to 50 in good health and CMV-seropositive. CDR3 DNA: TGTGCCAGCAGCTTAGCGAAGGACTACAGCCGGGCCCCCACGAGAAACTATGGCTACACCTTC. Amino acids: CASSLAKDYSRAPTRNYGYTF.